This T cell receptor (beta chain) originates from a study of blood T cells in healthy people across ages (dated by TCRdb to the mid-2010s). For the study in its entirety: In model experiments, template switching captured roughly one uniquely barcoded TCR beta cDNA molecule for every two T cells. Donors were grouped into four age groups: young (average approximately 15 years), middle-aged (less than 40), aged (about 60) and long-lived (less than 85). Using the same blood draw, the study looked at two additional independent replicas of 1 million unique cDNA reads for two donors, one aged 18 to 30 and the other aged 80 or older. To avoid experimental bias, donors of different ages were randomly spread across the sequencing lanes. Age-related changes in TCR beta repertoire diversity were measured in the study by deep sequencing normalized with unique cDNA molecular identifiers. What the study reported, not specific to this receptor: As age increased, observed TCR beta diversity per million T cells dropped in a roughly linear way, and a significant reduction was already evident by age 40. Because donor CMV infection status was unknown, age-related changes in expanded clonotypes were potentially confounded. Observed TCR beta diversity correlated strongly with the percentage of naive T cells measured by flow cytometry. The long-lived group showed more naive CD4+ T cells, fewer expanded clones and increased TCR diversity than the aged group, suggesting age selection. Total diversity estimates from one million sequenced T cells were considered lower bounds and underestimates. Because profiling used bulk unsorted PBMCs, naive and antigen-experienced compartments could not be compared conclusively.

In this sample, this clonotype turned up once. Its cognate antigen has yet to be identified. No qualities accompany the bases; no much larger clone lies one base away. Library method: 5' RACE. The data were produced on an Illumina HiSeq 2500. A second PCR of 7 to 11 cycles was run with a J-beta primer mix and a sample-barcoded 5' primer. A unique molecular identifier was introduced onto each TCR beta cDNA molecule by a template-switch 5' adaptor carrying 12 random nucleotides. Each sample yielded at least 3 million CDR3-containing paired-end reads. All of the RNA was converted into first-strand cDNA using the Mint cDNA synthesis kit, with a TRBC-specific oligonucleotide serving as the primer. Following uracil-DNA glycosylase treatment, all cDNA underwent a first 18-cycle PCR with the universal primers M1SS and BC2_uni_R. In the paper's pipeline: Each sample was normalized by randomly selecting 1 million high-quality reads, each carrying a distinct molecular identifier. Instead of being binned into consensus sequences, reads with shared molecular identifiers were discarded. MiTCR, run with a Q25 quality threshold and the strictest error-elimination algorithm, handled CDR3 identification, clonotype clustering and error correction. Lower-bound total TCR beta diversity was estimated with a nonparametric unseen species model using Euler transformation. In TCRdb, the public reads were trimmed at Q25 with fastp and aligned with MiXCR, with productive beta chains retained. One record per CDR3 amino acid sequence lists the most common genes and DNA. TCRdb's processing, not the authors', yielded these V and J calls. Within this sample are roughly 570,000 distinct CDR3 sequences, with 25% to 30% of them counted one time only. Around 20% of the sample rests with the top ten.

The donors were some 36 Caucasian individuals from Russia, aged roughly 6 to 95 years, who were systemically healthy. Around 10 milliliters of peripheral blood were collected from each donor into EDTA-treated Vacutainer tubes. Ficoll-Paque density-gradient centrifugation was used to isolate PBMCs, with at least 7 million per sample. Total RNA, at least 6 micrograms per sample, was extracted from PBMCs with Trizol reagent. For every donor, flow cytometry on a PBMC aliquot measured the percentage of naive CD45RAhigh/CD27high T cells. V and J are trimmed by 6 bases and 5 bases, and the gene matches miss 8 bases of the junction. The CDR3 measures 13 amino acids from cysteine to phenylalanine. The retained sequence is limited to the CDR3, 39 bases, with the frame set at the first base. CDR1 and CDR2 were assigned from the germline V gene (reference sequence) as DFQATT and SNEGSKA.

The source material was blood. The clonotype originates from a woman aged 65 to 85 in good health. The rearranged segments are TRBV20-1 and TRBJ1-1, and 8 junction bases match TRBD1. The nucleotide sequence reads as follows: TGCAGTGCGCCGCAGGGGGCGCGTACTGAAGCTTTCTTT. Its coded protein is CSAPQGARTEAFF.